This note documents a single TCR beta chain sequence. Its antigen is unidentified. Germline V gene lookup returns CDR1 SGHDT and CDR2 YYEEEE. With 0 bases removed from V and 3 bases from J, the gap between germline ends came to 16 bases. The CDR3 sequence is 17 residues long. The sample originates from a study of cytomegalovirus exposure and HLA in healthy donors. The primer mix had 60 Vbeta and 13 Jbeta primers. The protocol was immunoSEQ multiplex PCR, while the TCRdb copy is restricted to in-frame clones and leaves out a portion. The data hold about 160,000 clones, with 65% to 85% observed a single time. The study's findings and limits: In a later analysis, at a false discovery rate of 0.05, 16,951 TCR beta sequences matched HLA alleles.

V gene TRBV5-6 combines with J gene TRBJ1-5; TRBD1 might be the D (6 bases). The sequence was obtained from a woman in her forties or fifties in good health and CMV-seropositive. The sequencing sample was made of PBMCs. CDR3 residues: CASSLGVGTLSNQPQHF. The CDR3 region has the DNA TGTGCCAGCAGCTTGGGGGTGGGGACACTATCCAATCAGCCCCAGCATTTT. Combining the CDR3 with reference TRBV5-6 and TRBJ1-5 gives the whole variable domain DAGVTQSPTHLIKTRGQQVTLRCSPKSGHDTVSWYQQALGQGPQFIFQYYEEEERQRGNFPDRFSGHQFPNYSSELNVNALLLGDSALYLCASSLGVGTLSNQPQHFGDGTRLSIL.